This TCR beta chain derives from a study of CD8 T cells in ankylosing spondylitis. Study conclusions and caveats: Clones linked with disease were CD8+ and fairly uncommon in the peripheral blood. Reported data indicate significant enrichment of disease-linked clones within matched ankylosing spondylitis synovial fluid.

Quantitative 5'-RACE with molecular barcodes generated TCR beta libraries. In TCRdb, the 5' RACE reads were re-called with MiXCR into one record per CDR3 protein. The repertoire holds about 33,000 distinct CDR3 sequences, with approximately 15% as singletons. V was shortened by 4 bases and J by 7 bases, with 11 bases between the two germline ends. The germline gives CDR1 SEHNR, CDR2 FQNEAQ (reference sequence). The CDR3 contains 13 residues. In regard to this clonotype: The antigen is undetermined.

The chain combines TRBV7-9 with TRBJ2-1; D might be TRBD1 (6 bases). The sequencing input was blood. The TCR sequence derives from a male donor with ankylosing spondylitis or in good health (not recorded which). As DNA, the CDR3 is TGTGCCAGCAGCTCGACAGGAGATAATGAGCAGTTCTTC. Residues: CASSSTGDNEQFF.